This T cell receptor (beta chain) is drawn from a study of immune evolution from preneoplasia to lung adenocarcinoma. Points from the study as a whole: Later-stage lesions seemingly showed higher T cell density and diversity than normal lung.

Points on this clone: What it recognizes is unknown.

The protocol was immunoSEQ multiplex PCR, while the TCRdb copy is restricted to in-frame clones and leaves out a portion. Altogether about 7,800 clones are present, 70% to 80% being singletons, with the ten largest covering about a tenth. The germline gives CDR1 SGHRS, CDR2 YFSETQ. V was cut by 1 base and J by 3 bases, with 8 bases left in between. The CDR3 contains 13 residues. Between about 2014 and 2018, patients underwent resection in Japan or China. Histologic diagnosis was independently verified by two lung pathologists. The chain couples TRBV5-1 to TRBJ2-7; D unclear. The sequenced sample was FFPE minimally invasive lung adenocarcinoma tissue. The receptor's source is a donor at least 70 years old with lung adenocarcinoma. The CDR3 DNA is TGCGCCAGCAGCTTGCTAGAACACTACGAGCAGTACTTC. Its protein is CASSLLEHYEQYF. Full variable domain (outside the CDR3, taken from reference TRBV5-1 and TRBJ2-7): KAGVTQTPRYLIKTRGQQVTLSCSPISGHRSVSWYQQTPGQGLQFLFEYFSETQRNKGNFPGRFSGRQFSNSRSEMNVSTLELGDSALYLCASSLLEHYEQYFGPGTRLTVT.